This is a list of T cell receptor beta chains from one sample in a study of CD8+CD57+ T cells in acquired aplastic anemia. MiXCR, applied by TCRdb to the reads, yields one record per CDR3 protein. The sample lists some 140,000 distinct CDR3 sequences, approximately 52% occurring once. The sample consisted of sorted CD4+, CD8+, or CD8+CD57+ T cells (not recorded which) from PBMCs. The receptors were sampled from a human donor with aplastic anemia. Each CDR3 is given with its conserved first and last residue. Fields, in order: V gene, D gene, clone size, J gene, CDR3 protein, CDR3 DNA. A D gene is named only where the DNA matches it firmly. Part of the rows lack a size; the others show once, few, many or a class for expanded clones.

v_call: TRBV9; d_call: TRBD1; clone_size: many; j_call: TRBJ2-7; cdr3_aa: CASSSPPGQAAYEQYF; cdr3_nt: TGTGCCAGCAGCTCCCCACCCGGACAGGCCGCCTACGAGCAGTACTTC
v_call: TRBV7-9; d_call: .; clone_size: many; j_call: TRBJ2-1; cdr3_aa: CASGLGGNEQFF; cdr3_nt: TGTGCCAGCGGACTTGGGGGGAATGAGCAGTTCTTC
v_call: TRBV2; d_call: .; clone_size: .; j_call: TRBJ1-2; cdr3_aa: CASSETVTYGYTF; cdr3_nt: TGTGCCAGCAGTGAGACAGTTACCTATGGCTACACCTTC
v_call: TRBV7-9; d_call: .; clone_size: many; j_call: TRBJ2-7; cdr3_aa: CASSLNYEQYF; cdr3_nt: TGTGCCAGCAGCTTAAACTACGAGCAGTACTTC
v_call: TRBV2; d_call: .; clone_size: .; j_call: TRBJ2-5; cdr3_aa: CASKEETQYF; cdr3_nt: TGTGCCAGCAAGGAGGAGACCCAGTACTTC
v_call: TRBV9; d_call: .; clone_size: .; j_call: TRBJ1-2; cdr3_aa: CASSVGGGAATF; cdr3_nt: .
v_call: TRBV7-2; d_call: TRBD1; clone_size: many; j_call: TRBJ1-5; cdr3_aa: CASSLVDREAQHF; cdr3_nt: TGTGCCAGCAGCTTAGTGGACAGGGAGGCCCAGCATTTT
v_call: TRBV19; d_call: .; clone_size: once; j_call: TRBJ1-2; cdr3_aa: CASSGGHYGYTF; cdr3_nt: TGTGCCTCAAGCGGGGGTCACTATGGCTACACCTTC
v_call: TRBV7-2; d_call: TRBD2; clone_size: .; j_call: TRBJ2-7; cdr3_aa: CASSLVGGGPYEQYF; cdr3_nt: TGTGCCAGCAGCTTAGTGGGCGGGGGGCCCTACGAGCAGTACTTC
v_call: TRBV7-2; d_call: TRBD2; clone_size: .; j_call: TRBJ2-7; cdr3_aa: CASSATSGYEQYF; cdr3_nt: TGTGCCAGCAGCGCCACTAGCGGGTACGAGCAGTACTTC
v_call: TRBV6-1; d_call: .; clone_size: .; j_call: TRBJ2-7; cdr3_aa: CASSPSPYEQYF; cdr3_nt: TGTGCCAGCAGCCCTTCACCTTACGAGCAGTACTTC
v_call: TRBV27; d_call: .; clone_size: few; j_call: TRBJ1-1; cdr3_aa: CASSYSQNTEAFF; cdr3_nt: TGTGCCAGCAGTTACAGTCAGAACACTGAAGCTTTCTTT
v_call: TRBV20-1; d_call: TRBD1; clone_size: .; j_call: TRBJ2-7; cdr3_aa: CSAEDGTAYEQYF; cdr3_nt: TGCAGTGCCGAAGACGGGACAGCCTACGAGCAGTACTTC
v_call: TRBV10-3; d_call: .; clone_size: .; j_call: TRBJ1-1; cdr3_aa: CAISVRGENTEAFF; cdr3_nt: TGTGCCATCAGTGTGCGGGGTGAGAACACTGAAGCTTTCTTT